The clone carrying this T cell receptor beta chain was seen many times. This CDR3 has 15 residues. Germline CDR1 reads SQVTM; CDR2 reads ANQGSEA. V was pared by 4 bases and J by 9 bases, with 22 bases between. The cDNA had a unique molecular identifier and a template-switch universal primer site. TCRdb analysed the 5' RACE reads with MiXCR anew, one entry per CDR3 protein. The sample has a few hundred thousand distinct CDR3 sequences, 20% to 25% seen once. This specimen belongs to a study of identical twins. In addition, the sample was reused for a study of T cells expressing NK-cell markers. This second report adds: Most of the eight sequenced donors tested HCMV-seropositive; one tested seronegative.

This receptor was taken from a woman aged 18-29 years in good health. V and J are TRBV29-1 and TRBJ2-1; possible D gene TRBD1, 6 bases. What was sequenced was CD4+ T cells sorted from blood. CDR3: CSVGFSAVGGGEQFF. The CDR3 nucleotides read TGCAGCGTTGGGTTTTCGGCTGTAGGGGGTGGTGAGCAGTTCTTC.